This T cell receptor (beta chain) was obtained from a study of blood T cells in healthy people across ages. Findings and limits, study-wide: Roughly linear age-related decline in beta diversity appeared, significant by age about 37.

Trimming left V 1 base short and J 0 bases short, with 13 bases between. The CDR3 runs to 17 residues. Germline V lookup: CDR1 SGHTA, CDR2 FQGNSA. This clonotype was seen a few times. Its antigen is undetermined. Through a sample-barcoded 5' primer and a J-beta primer mix, a second PCR was run for roughly 6 to 12 cycles. TCRdb ran MiXCR on the 5' RACE reads and lists one entry per CDR3 protein. The sample shows under 950,000 distinct CDR3 sequences, about 20% of them seen only once. The chain combines TRBV7-2 with TRBJ1-5; D not resolved. The source is a man in his 70s in good health. Material: blood. The CDR3 spells CASSLELRGYSNQPQHF. The CDR3 nucleotides read TGTGCCAGCAGCTTAGAGTTGCGGGGATATAGCAATCAGCCCCAGCATTTT.